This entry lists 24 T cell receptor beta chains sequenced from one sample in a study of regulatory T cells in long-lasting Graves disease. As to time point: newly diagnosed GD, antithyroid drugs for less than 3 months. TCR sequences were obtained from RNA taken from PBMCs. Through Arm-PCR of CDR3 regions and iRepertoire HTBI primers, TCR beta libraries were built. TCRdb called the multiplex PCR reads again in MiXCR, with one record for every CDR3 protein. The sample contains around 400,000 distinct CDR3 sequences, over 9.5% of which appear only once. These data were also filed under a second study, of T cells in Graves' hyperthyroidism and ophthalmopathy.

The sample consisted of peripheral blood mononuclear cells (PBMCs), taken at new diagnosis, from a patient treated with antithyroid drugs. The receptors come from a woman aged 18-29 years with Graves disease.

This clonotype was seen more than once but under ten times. CDR3 amino acids: CASSIVSRDRLWTEAFF. CDR3 DNA sequence: TGTGCCAGTAGTATAGTTTCCCGGGACAGGCTTTGGACTGAAGCTTTCTTT. V and J are TRBV19 and TRBJ1-1, with 8 bases that match TRBD1. The germline gives CDR1 LNHDA, CDR2 SQIVND (reference sequence). CDR3 length: 17 amino acids. V dropped 1 base and J dropped 5; count of bases not matched to a gene: 12.

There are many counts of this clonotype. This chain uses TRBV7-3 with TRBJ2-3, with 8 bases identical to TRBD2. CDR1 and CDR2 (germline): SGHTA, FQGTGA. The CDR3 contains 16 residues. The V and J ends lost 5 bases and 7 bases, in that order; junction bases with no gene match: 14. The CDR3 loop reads CASSQVPSGQVNTQYF. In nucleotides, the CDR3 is TGTGCCAGCAGCCAAGTCCCTAGCGGGCAGGTGAATACGCAGTATTTT.

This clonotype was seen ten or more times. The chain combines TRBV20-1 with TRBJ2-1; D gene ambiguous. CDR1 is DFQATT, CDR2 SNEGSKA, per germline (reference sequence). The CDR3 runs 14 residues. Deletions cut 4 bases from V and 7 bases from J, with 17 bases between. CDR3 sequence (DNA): TGCAGTGCTACGGCTAGATTCGGAGCAAATGAGCAGTTCTTC. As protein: CSATARFGANEQFF.

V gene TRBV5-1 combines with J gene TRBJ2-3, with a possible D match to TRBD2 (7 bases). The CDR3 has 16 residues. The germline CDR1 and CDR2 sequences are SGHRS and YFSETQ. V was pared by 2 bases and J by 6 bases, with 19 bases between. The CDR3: CASSLGTTGTRDTQYF. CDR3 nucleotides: TGCGCCAGCAGCTTAGGGACTACAGGGACCAGGGATACGCAGTATTTT.

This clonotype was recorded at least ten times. CDR3 sequence: CASPNSWTALGNEQFF. The CDR3 DNA follows: TGTGCCAGTCCCAATTCCTGGACAGCGTTGGGCAATGAGCAGTTCTTC. The V and J genes are TRBV6-1 and TRBJ2-1; TRBD1 might be the D (6 bases). V dropped 9 bases and J dropped 6 bases, with 24 bases sitting between them. This CDR3 has 16 residues. CDR1 is MNHNS, CDR2 SASEGT, per germline.

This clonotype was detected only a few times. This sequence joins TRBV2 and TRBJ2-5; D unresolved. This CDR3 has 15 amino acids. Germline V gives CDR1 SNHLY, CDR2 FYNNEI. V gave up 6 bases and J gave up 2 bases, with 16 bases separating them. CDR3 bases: TGTGCCAGCAGCTTATTCATCCAGCTTCAAGAGACCCAGTACTTC. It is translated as CASSLFIQLQETQYF.

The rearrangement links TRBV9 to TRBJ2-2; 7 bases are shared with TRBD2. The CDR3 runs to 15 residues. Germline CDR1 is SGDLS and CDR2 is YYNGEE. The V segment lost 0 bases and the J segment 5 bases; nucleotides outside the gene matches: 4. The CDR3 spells CASSVAGRNTGELFF. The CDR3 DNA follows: TGTGCCAGCAGCGTAGCCGGGAGGAATACCGGGGAGCTGTTTTTT.

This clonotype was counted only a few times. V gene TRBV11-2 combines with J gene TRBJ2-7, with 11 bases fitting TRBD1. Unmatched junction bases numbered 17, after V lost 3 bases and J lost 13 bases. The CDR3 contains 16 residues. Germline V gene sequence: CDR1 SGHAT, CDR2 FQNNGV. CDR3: CASSLGLGTGGNGIYF. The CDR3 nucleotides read TGTGCCAGCAGCTTGGGATTGGGGACAGGGGGAAATGGCATTTACTTC.

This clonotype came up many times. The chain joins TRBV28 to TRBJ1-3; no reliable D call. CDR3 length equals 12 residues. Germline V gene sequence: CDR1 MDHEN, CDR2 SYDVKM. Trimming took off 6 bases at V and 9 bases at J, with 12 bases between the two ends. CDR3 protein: CASSRYDGTIYF. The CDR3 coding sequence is TGTGCCAGCAGCCGCTACGATGGCACCATATATTTT.

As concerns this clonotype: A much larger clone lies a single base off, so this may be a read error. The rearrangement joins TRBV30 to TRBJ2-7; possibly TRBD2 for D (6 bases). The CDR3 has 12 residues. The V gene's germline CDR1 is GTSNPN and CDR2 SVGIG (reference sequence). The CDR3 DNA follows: TGTGCCTGGGGTGTACTAGCTGGCGAGCAGTACGTC. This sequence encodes CAWGVLAGEQYV.

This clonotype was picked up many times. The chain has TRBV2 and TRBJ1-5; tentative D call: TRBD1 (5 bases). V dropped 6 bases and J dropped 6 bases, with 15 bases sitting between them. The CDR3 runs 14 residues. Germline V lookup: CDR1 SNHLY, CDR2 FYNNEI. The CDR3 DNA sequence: TGTGCCAGCAGGGGACCCAGTTGGGGTCAGCCCCAGCATTTT. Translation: CASRGPSWGQPQHF.

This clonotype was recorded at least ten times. CDR3 sequence reads: CASSRGVVSWNQETQYF. The CDR3 coding sequence is TGTGCCAGCAGCAGAGGGGTGGTCAGTTGGAACCAAGAGACCCAGTACTTC. V and J are TRBV12-3 or TRBV12-4 and TRBJ2-5, with D perhaps being TRBD1 or TRBD2 (5 bases each). The V end lost 6 bases, the J end lost 0 bases, and 20 bases lay between the germline ends. This CDR3 is built from 17 residues.

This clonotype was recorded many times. CDR3 in DNA: TGTGCCTCTGCCGGGCCCCCAGAAAATGAGCAGTTCTTC. It yields the protein CASAGPPENEQFF. The chain joins TRBV30 to TRBJ2-1; unclear D gene. The CDR3 covers 13 residues. CDR1 is GTSNPN, CDR2 SVGIG, per germline (reference sequence). Trimming took off 7 bases at V and 7 bases at J, with 17 bases between the two ends.

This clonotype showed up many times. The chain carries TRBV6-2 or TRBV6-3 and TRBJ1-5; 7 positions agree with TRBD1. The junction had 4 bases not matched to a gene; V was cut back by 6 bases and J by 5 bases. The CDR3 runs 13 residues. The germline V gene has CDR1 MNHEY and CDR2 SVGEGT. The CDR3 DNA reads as TGTGCCAGCAGAGACAGGGCCGATCAGCCCCAGCATTTT. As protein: CASRDRADQPQHF.

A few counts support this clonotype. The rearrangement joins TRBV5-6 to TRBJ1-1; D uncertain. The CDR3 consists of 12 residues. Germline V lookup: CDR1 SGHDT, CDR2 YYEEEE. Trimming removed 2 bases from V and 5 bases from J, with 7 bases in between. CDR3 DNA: TGTGCCAGCAGCTTCATCGGTACTGAAGCTTTCTTT. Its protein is CASSFIGTEAFF.

CDR3: CSARGLAVTGELFF. In DNA form, the CDR3 reads TGCAGTGCCCGGGGACTAGCGGTTACCGGGGAGCTGTTTTTT. The V and J genes are TRBV20-1 and TRBJ2-2; 11 bases align to TRBD2. Trimming cost V 6 bases and J 5 bases; bases outside gene matches: 5. Germline V gene sequence: CDR1 DFQATT, CDR2 SNEGSKA (reference sequence). This CDR3 is built from 14 residues.

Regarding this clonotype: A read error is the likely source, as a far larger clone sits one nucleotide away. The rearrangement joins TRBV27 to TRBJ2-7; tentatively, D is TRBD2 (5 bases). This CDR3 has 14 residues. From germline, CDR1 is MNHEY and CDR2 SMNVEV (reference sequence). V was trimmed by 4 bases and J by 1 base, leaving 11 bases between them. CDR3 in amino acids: CASSSPGVSYEQYF. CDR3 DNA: TGTGCCAGCAGTTCCCCCGGGGTATCCTACGAGCAGTACTTC.

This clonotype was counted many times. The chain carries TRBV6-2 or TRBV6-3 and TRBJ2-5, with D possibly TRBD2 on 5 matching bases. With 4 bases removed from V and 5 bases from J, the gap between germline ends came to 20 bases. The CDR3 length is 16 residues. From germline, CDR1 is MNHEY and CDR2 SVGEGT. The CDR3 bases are TGTGCCAGCAGTTCGTCGAAAACTAGGCCGCTTGAGACCCAGTACTTC. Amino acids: CASSSSKTRPLETQYF.

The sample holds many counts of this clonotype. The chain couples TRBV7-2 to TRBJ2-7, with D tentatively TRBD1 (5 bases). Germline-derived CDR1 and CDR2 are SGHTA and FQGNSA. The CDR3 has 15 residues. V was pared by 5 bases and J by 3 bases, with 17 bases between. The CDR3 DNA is TGTGCCAGCAGCCAACAGGCGCTAGGGGTCTACGAGCAGTACTTC. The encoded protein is CASSQQALGVYEQYF.

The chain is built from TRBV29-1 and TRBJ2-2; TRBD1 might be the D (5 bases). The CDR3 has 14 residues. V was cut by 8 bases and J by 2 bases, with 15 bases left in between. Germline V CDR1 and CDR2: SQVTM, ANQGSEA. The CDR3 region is CSFLDTDNTGELFF. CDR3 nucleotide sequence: TGCAGCTTCCTGGACACGGACAACACCGGGGAGCTGTTTTTT.

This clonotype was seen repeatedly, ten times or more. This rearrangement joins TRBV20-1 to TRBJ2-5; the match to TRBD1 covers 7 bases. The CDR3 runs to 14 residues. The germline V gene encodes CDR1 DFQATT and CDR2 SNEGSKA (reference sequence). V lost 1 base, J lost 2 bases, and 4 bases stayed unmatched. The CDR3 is CSARVGTAQETQYF. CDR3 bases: TGCAGTGCTAGAGTAGGGACAGCGCAAGAGACCCAGTACTTC.

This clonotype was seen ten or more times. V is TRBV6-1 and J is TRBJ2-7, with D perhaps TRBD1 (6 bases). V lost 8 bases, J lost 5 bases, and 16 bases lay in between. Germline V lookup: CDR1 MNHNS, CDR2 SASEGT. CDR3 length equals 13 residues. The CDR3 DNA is TGTGCCAGCGGAAGGAAGACAGGCAACGAGCAGTACTTC. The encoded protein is CASGRKTGNEQYF.

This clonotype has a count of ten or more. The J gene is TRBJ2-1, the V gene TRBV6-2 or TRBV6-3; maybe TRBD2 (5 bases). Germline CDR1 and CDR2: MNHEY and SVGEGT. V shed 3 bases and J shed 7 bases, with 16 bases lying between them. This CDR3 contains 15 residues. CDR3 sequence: CASSYDPSTGNEQFF. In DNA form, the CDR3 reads TGTGCCAGCAGTTATGACCCCTCGACGGGGAATGAGCAGTTCTTC.

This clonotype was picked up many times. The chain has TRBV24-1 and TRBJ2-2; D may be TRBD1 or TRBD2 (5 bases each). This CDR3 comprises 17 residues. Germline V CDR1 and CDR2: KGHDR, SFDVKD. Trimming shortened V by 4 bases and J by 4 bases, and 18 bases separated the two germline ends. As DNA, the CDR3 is TGTGCCACCAGTGAGCGAGGGGTCTGGGTTCGCACCGGGGAGCTGTTTTTT. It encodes CATSERGVWVRTGELFF.